This T cell receptor beta chain was sequenced during a study of T-cell reconstitution after alpha-beta-depleted transplantation in children (dated by TCRdb to the mid-2010s). Study-level background: The study quantitatively tracked T-cell immune reconstitution after TCRalphabeta/CD19-depleted allogeneic hematopoietic cell transplantation in children using TCR repertoire profiling.

This clonotype was observed a few times. It lacks a known antigen. No qualities accompany the bases; no much larger clone lies one base away. Libraries came from PCR. TCRdb records Illumina HiSeq 2500 as the sequencer. To normalize quantification of the TCRbeta repertoire, the TCR libraries were built with molecular barcoding that relied on unique molecular identifiers. TCRdb reprocessing: public reads trimmed at Q25 with fastp, clones called with MiXCR, in-frame beta chains kept. Merged by CDR3 protein, the rows form single entries marked with the most common genes and DNA. For this sample there are fewer than 750,000 distinct CDR3 sequences; around 27% appear just once. Clones ranked in the top ten supply approximately 33% of the sample. The treatment or condition label here, explained by the study, means: allogeneic hematopoietic cell transplantation with graft depleted of TCRalphabeta T cells and CD19 B cells. Transplant recipients were children who received TCRalphabeta/CD19-depleted allogeneic hematopoietic cell grafts.

Findings and caveats that apply to the study as a whole: The frequencies of hyperexpanded clones fell over the following months, and after one year, T-cell counts and TCRbeta diversity were mostly attributed to newly produced T cells. About two months after transplant, the apparently early recovery of alphabetaT-cell counts reportedly depended on just several hundred clones that had expanded rapidly and came from non-depleted graft cells. In some patients, high TCRbeta diversity at day 60 was attributed to recipient T cells and intrathymic progenitors that had survived conditioning.

Here the sequenced sample was PBMCs, taken before TCRalphabeta/CD19-depleted stem cell transplant. The origin of this receptor is a boy in the first two years of life with Wiskott-Aldrich syndrome, due to receive a stem cell transplant.

The DNA is TGTGCCAGCAGCTTATCGTGGACAGGGGATGAGTTAGCTGAAGCTTTCTTT. This is translated as CASSLSWTGDELAEAFF. The rearranged segments are TRBV7-9 and TRBJ1-1, with 9 central nucleotides matching TRBD1. Reading from cysteine to phenylalanine, the CDR3 counts 17 amino acids. The entry retains the CDR3 DNA only, 51 bases that are in frame from base 1. The germline V and J ends show losses of 2 bases and 6 bases respectively, and no gene match explains 13 bases of the junction. The germline V gene (reference sequence) provides CDR1 SEHNR and CDR2 FQNEAQ. When the CDR3 is completed using the reference TRBV7-9 and TRBJ1-1 genes on either side, the full variable domain is DTGVSQNPRHKITKRGQNVTFRCDPISEHNRLYWYRQTLGQGPEFLTYFQNEAQLEKSRLLSDRFSAERPKGSFSTLEIQRTEQGDSAMYLCASSLSWTGDELAEAFFGQGTRLTVV.